This T cell receptor beta chain was profiled in a study of CD8 T cells in ankylosing spondylitis. TCRdb analysed the 5' RACE reads with MiXCR anew, one entry per CDR3 protein. There are 700,000 or so distinct CDR3 sequences in the sample; under 20% occur only once, and around 20% lies in the top ten. On this clonotype: Antigen specificity is unknown.

Broader study findings: What seemed typical of ankylosing spondylitis blood was a TCR beta motif built from eight highly homologous variants. Those disease-linked clones were CD8+; they were also relatively rare in peripheral blood.

Germline V gene sequence: CDR1 SGHRS, CDR2 YFSETQ. The ends were cut back, 2 bases at V and 0 bases at J, with 7 bases in the middle. The CDR3 covers 14 residues. Input material: blood, either unsorted or a sorted T cell fraction (not recorded which). The source is a male donor with ankylosing spondylitis. The chain combines TRBV5-1 with TRBJ2-3; D gene ambiguous. The CDR3 region is CASSFSTSTDTQYF. Written as DNA, the CDR3 is TGCGCCAGCAGCTTCTCGACCAGCACAGATACGCAGTATTTT.